The 10 T cell receptor beta chains in this list originate from one sample, sequenced in a study of cytomegalovirus exposure and HLA in healthy donors (TCRdb year 2017). The library was produced with the immunoSEQ multiplex PCR assay. For the multiplex PCR, a mixture combining 60 forward primers for TCR Vbeta segments and 13 reverse primers for TCR Jbeta segments was used. Here the immuneACCESS table is served through TCRdb, limited to in-frame sequences with V and J called. Missing clones are a known gap in these copies; in checked studies unresolved V genes cover under half, and the rest lacks a known reason. The table held for this sample gives around 70,000 clones. The ten biggest clones cover about 5% of the sample. The sequencing sample was made of PBMCs. The source of these receptors is a man aged 35-49 years in good health and CMV-seronegative.

The J gene is TRBJ1-2, the V gene TRBV2; 10 nucleotides match TRBD1. The CDR3 covers 13 residues. The ends lost 8 bases at V and 8 bases at J; junction bases unmatched: 8. CDR1 is SNHLY, CDR2 FYNNEI, per germline. CDR3 protein: CASRVTGGLGYTF. CDR3 bases: TGTGCCAGCCGCGTGACAGGGGGCCTAGGCTACACCTTC. Filled out from reference TRBV2 and TRBJ1-2, the complete variable domain reads EPEVTQTPSHQVTQMGQEVILRCVPISNHLYFYWYRQILGQKVEFLVSFYNNEISEKSEIFDDQFSVERPDGSNFTLKIRSTKLEDSAMYFCASRVTGGLGYTFGSGTRLTVV.

The CDR3 bases are TGCGCCAGCAGCCAAGACAGGGCGGCCGGGGAGCTGTTTTTT. This gives the protein CASSQDRAAGELFF. V and J are TRBV4-3 and TRBJ2-2; D may be TRBD1 (5 bases). The CDR3 has 14 amino acids. Trimming took 0 bases from V and 6 from J, leaving 8 bases between them. Germline V lookup: CDR1 LGHNA, CDR2 YSLEER.

The genes are TRBV11-2 and TRBJ1-5; TRBD1 matches 8 bases. The V gene's germline CDR1 is SGHAT and CDR2 FQNNGV. CDR3 length: 15 amino acids. V gave up 3 bases and J gave up 3 bases; unmatched junction bases: 4. In DNA form, the CDR3 reads TGTGCCAGCAGCTTTAGACAGGGGCCCAATCAGCCCCAGCATTTT. Protein sequence: CASSFRQGPNQPQHF.

V is TRBV6-4 and J is TRBJ2-7; 8 positions match TRBD2. Per germline, CDR1 MRHNA and CDR2 SNTAGT. The trim removed 6 bases at V and 0 bases at J, leaving 7 bases unmatched. This CDR3 comprises 15 residues. The CDR3 nucleotides are TGTGCCAGCAGCATAGAGCGGGAGAGCTCCTACGAGCAGTACTTC. As protein: CASSIERESSYEQYF.

This chain joins TRBV2 and TRBJ2-5; 7 positions match TRBD2. The J call may be in error: the DNA end matches TRBJ2-7 better. Germline V gene data show CDR1 as SNHLY and CDR2 as FYNNEI. The CDR3 contains 14 residues. CDR3: CASRKTSVAYEQYF. CDR3 bases: TGTGCCAGCAGGAAAACTAGCGTCGCCTACGAGCAGTACTTC.

The chain uses TRBV9 and TRBJ2-3, with 8 positions matching TRBD2. After removal of 4 bases from V and 3 bases from J, the junction contained 10 bases not matched to a gene. Germline V gene lookup returns CDR1 SGDLS and CDR2 YYNGEE. This CDR3 comprises 16 residues. CDR3: CASSPPSGSWTDTQYF. In nucleotides, the CDR3 is TGTGCCAGCAGCCCCCCGAGCGGGAGCTGGACAGATACGCAGTATTTT.

The rearrangement links TRBV11-2 to TRBJ2-5; weak D call: TRBD2 (6 bases). Trimming pared 5 bases from V and 5 bases from J, leaving 18 bases between. The CDR3 covers 15 residues. Germline CDR1 is SGHAT and CDR2 is FQNNGV. CDR3 sequence: CASSRDGLSVETQYF. The CDR3 nucleotides read TGTGCCAGCAGCCGGGACGGACTAAGTGTGGAGACCCAGTACTTC.

The chain is built from TRBV11-2 and TRBJ2-5; 8 nucleotides line up with TRBD2. Germline loops: CDR1 SGHAT, CDR2 FQNNGV. The J segment lost 5 bases and the V segment lost 5 bases, leaving 4 bases of the junction unmatched. This CDR3 contains 13 residues. The CDR3: CASSGGTRETQYF. The CDR3 DNA follows: TGTGCCAGCAGCGGAGGGACTAGGGAGACCCAGTACTTC.

The chain has TRBV21-1 and TRBJ1-5; TRBD1, the table's D call, lacks a check against the DNA. TRBV21-1 is tagged as a pseudogene. The CDR3 loop spans 20 amino acids. This chain's CDR3 is CASSKNAKPVVLQGNQPQHF. The CDR3 DNA reads as TGTGCCAGCAGCAAAAACGCAAAACCTGTGGTTCTGCAGGGCAATCAGCCCCAGCATTTT.

The rearrangement joins TRBV6-1 to TRBJ2-3, with 9 bases fitting TRBD2. This CDR3 contains 14 residues. From germline, CDR1 is MNHNS and CDR2 SASEGT. The J segment lost 1 base and the V segment lost 6 bases, leaving 2 bases of the junction unmatched. The CDR3 is CASSVAGGTDTQYF. CDR3 DNA: TGTGCCAGCAGCGTAGCGGGGGGCACAGATACGCAGTATTTT.